This T cell receptor (beta chain) was recorded in a study of T cell repertoires in cytomegalovirus infection. Turning to the study itself: Public signatures in TCR beta pointed to CMV infection and matching HLA type. Study-wide results and caveats: Predominance within the ex vivo response was attributable to HLA-C-restricted CMV-specific TCR beta clonotypes.

TCRdb analysed the reads with MiXCR anew, one entry per CDR3 protein. This table has roughly 720,000 distinct CDR3 sequences, 35% appearing once. Germline V CDR1 and CDR2: SQVTM, ANQGSEA. The CDR3 is 12 residues long. V shed 3 bases, J shed 7 bases, and the junction held 5 bases outside the gene matches. In the case of this clonotype: As yet, its antigen is unknown.

The sequence was obtained from a human donor in good health (CMV status not recorded). Some clones in this sample may be carry-over from other donors' samples. Sequenced material: PBMCs. V and J are TRBV29-1 and TRBJ1-1; TRBD1 matches at 7 bases. CDR3 sequence reads: CSVDRGGSEAFF. The CDR3 DNA sequence: TGCAGCGTTGACAGGGGGGGAAGTGAAGCTTTCTTT.